This T cell receptor (beta chain) originates from a study of PD-1 blockade in classical Hodgkin lymphoma. In the study overall: Once every 2 weeks, patients received intravenous nivolumab at 3 mg/kg.

Profiling relied on immunoSEQ multiplex PCR, and the TCRdb table lists in-frame clones only, not all of them. The sample consists of roughly 81,000 clones, about 90% of them appearing once. Germline assignment: CDR1 LNHDA and CDR2 SQIVND (reference sequence). V lost 4 bases to trimming and J lost 4 bases; unmatched junction nucleotides: 7. The CDR3 extends over 15 amino acids. The patients all showed relapse after autologous stem cell transplantation, while their brentuximab vedotin exposure varied. The chain recombines TRBV19 with TRBJ2-5; 9 nucleotides agree with TRBD1. Sequencing was performed on peripheral blood mononuclear cells (PBMCs), taken before the second cycle of nivolumab. This sequence originates from a human donor with classical Hodgkin lymphoma. The CDR3 spells CASSTGQGIRETQYF. In nucleotides, the CDR3 is TGTGCCAGTAGTACCGGACAGGGGATTAGAGAGACCCAGTACTTC.